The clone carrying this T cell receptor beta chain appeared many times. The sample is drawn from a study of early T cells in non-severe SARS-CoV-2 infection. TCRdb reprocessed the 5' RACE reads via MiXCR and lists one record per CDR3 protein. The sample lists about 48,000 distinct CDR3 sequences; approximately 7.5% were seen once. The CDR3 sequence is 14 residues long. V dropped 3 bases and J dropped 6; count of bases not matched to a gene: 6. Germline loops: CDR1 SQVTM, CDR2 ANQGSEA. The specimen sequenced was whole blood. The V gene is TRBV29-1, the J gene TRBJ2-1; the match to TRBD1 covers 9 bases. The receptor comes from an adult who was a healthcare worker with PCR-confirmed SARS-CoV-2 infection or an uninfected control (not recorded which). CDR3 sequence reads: CSVEGQGFPNEQFF. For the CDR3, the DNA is TGCAGCGTTGAGGGACAGGGATTTCCCAATGAGCAGTTCTTC.